The rows below give T cell receptor beta chains drawn from one sample of a study of CD8+ T cells in alopecia areata. TCRdb's copy holds only in-frame clones and misses some; the assay was immunoSEQ multiplex PCR. The table shows 110,000 to 150,000 clones, with less than 70% occurring only once. The material was CD8+ T cells sorted from blood, obtained at week 4, from a patient treated with tofacitinib. The receptors stem from a human donor with alopecia areata. CDR3s include the opening cysteine and the closing phenylalanine or tryptophan. A D gene is named only where the DNA matches it firmly. The listing skips clone size in some rows; elsewhere it reads once, few, many or a size class.

V: TRBV7-9; J: TRBJ1-1; length: 15; D: NA; size: few; CDR3: CASSLPSDLNTEAFF; DNA: TGTGCCAGCAGCTTACCCTCTGACTTGAACACTGAAGCTTTCTTT
V: TRBV13; J: TRBJ1-1; length: 15; D: TRBD1; size: NA; CDR3: CASSSDGTGRPEAFF; DNA: TGTGCCAGCAGCTCCGACGGGACAGGGAGACCTGAAGCTTTCTTT
V: TRBV2; J: TRBJ2-4; length: 13; D: NA; size: NA; CDR3: CASSGYGSNIQYF; DNA: TGTGCCAGCAGCGGGTACGGATCAAACATTCAGTACTTC
V: TRBV7-9; J: TRBJ1-2; length: 15; D: NA; size: NA; CDR3: CASSPPSGGFVSSTF; DNA: TGTGCCAGCAGCCCACCCTCCGGAGGATTCGTTAGTAGTACCTTC
V: TRBV30; J: TRBJ1-1; length: 13; D: NA; size: NA; CDR3: CAWSVGVNTEAFF; DNA: TGTGCCTGGAGTGTAGGCGTGAACACTGAAGCTTTCTTT
V: TRBV7-9; J: TRBJ2-5; length: 14; D: TRBD2; size: NA; CDR3: CASSTSGAAETQYF; DNA: TGTGCCAGCAGTACTAGCGGGGCAGCAGAGACCCAGTACTTC
V: TRBV7-9; J: TRBJ2-3; length: 14; D: TRBD2; size: NA; CDR3: CASSPAGGTDTQYF; DNA: TGTGCCAGCAGCCCTGCGGGGGGAACAGATACGCAGTATTTT
V: TRBV6-5; J: TRBJ2-7; length: 14; D: NA; size: few; CDR3: CASSARVPAGEQYF; DNA: TGTGCCAGCAGTGCCCGGGTTCCGGCTGGGGAGCAGTACTTC
V: TRBV2; J: TRBJ1-2; length: 12; D: NA; size: NA; CDR3: CANRADFYGYTF; DNA: TGTGCCAACAGGGCAGACTTCTATGGCTACACCTTC
V: TRBV4-1; J: TRBJ2-1; length: 16; D: NA; size: few; CDR3: CASSPLGVTPYNEQFF; DNA: TGCGCCAGCAGCCCTCTTGGAGTTACACCCTACAATGAGCAGTTCTTC
V: TRBV27; J: TRBJ2-7; length: 12; D: NA; size: NA; CDR3: CASSFQGSEQYF; DNA: TGTGCCAGCAGTTTCCAGGGGAGCGAGCAGTACTTC
V: TRBV11-2; J: TRBJ2-5; length: 16; D: TRBD2; size: NA; CDR3: CASSLRGGAPQETQYF; DNA: TGTGCCAGCAGCCTTAGGGGAGGGGCGCCCCAAGAGACCCAGTACTTC
V: TRBV5-6; J: TRBJ2-3; length: 15; D: TRBD1; size: NA; CDR3: CASSLAGGASDTQYF; DNA: TGTGCCAGCAGCTTGGCAGGGGGCGCCTCAGATACGCAGTATTTT
V: TRBV2; J: TRBJ2-6; length: 18; D: NA; size: few; CDR3: CASSEQGRTTGGANVLTF; DNA: TGTGCCAGCAGTGAGCAGGGGCGGACCACGGGTGGGGCCAACGTCCTGACTTTC
V: TRBV27; J: TRBJ2-3; length: 16; D: TRBD2; size: NA; CDR3: CASSSTSGGRTDTQYF; DNA: TGTGCCAGCAGTTCCACTAGCGGGGGGCGGACAGATACGCAGTATTTT
V: TRBV13; J: TRBJ2-7; length: 12; D: NA; size: NA; CDR3: CASSSHGYEQYF; DNA: TGTGCCAGCAGCTCGCACGGCTACGAGCAGTACTTC
V: TRBV4-1; J: TRBJ2-2; length: 15; D: TRBD1; size: NA; CDR3: CASSQVPGGTGELFF; DNA: TGCGCCAGCAGCCAAGTGCCAGGGGGAACCGGGGAGCTGTTTTTT
V: TRBV27; J: TRBJ1-2; length: 17; D: NA; size: once; CDR3: CASRAKFVGDRSYGYTF; DNA: TGTGCCAGCAGGGCCAAATTCGTAGGGGATAGGAGCTATGGCTACACCTTC
V: TRBV27; J: TRBJ1-6; length: 14; D: NA; size: NA; CDR3: CASSFAGSNSPLHF; DNA: TGTGCCAGCAGTTTCGCCGGGTCGAATTCACCCCTCCACTTT
V: TRBV5-6; J: TRBJ2-7; length: 14; D: NA; size: NA; CDR3: CASSLGDSPYEQYF; DNA: TGTGCCAGCAGCTTGGGGGACTCACCCTACGAGCAGTACTTC
V: TRBV30; J: TRBJ2-3; length: 13; D: NA; size: NA; CDR3: CAWSEGRTDTQYF; DNA: TGTGCCTGGAGCGAGGGGAGGACAGATACGCAGTATTTT
V: TRBV7-2; J: TRBJ2-1; length: 12; D: NA; size: once; CDR3: CASSRPRNEQFF; DNA: TGTGCCAGCAGCCGGCCCAGGAATGAGCAGTTCTTC
V: TRBV5-6; J: TRBJ2-2; length: 13; D: NA; size: once; CDR3: CASSVPLLGELFF; DNA: TGTGCCAGCAGCGTACCTTTGTTGGGGGAGCTGTTTTTT
V: TRBV11-2; J: TRBJ1-6; length: 13; D: NA; size: once; CDR3: CASSFYVDSPLHF; DNA: TGTGCCAGCAGCTTTTATGTGGATTCACCCCTCCACTTT
V: TRBV30; J: TRBJ1-5; length: 15; D: NA; size: NA; CDR3: CAWGRPDTSDQPQHF; DNA: TGTGCCTGGGGTCGACCAGACACTTCGGATCAGCCCCAGCATTTT